Listed below are T cell receptor beta chains from one sample, sequenced in a study of STAT5B mutations in CD4+ large granular lymphocyte leukemia. Sequencing was performed with immunoSEQ multiplex PCR; in TCRdb, only in-frame clones are kept and a portion is missing. Of about 40,000 clones in the sample, roughly 80% were seen once. The sequenced material came from CD4+ T cells from blood buffy coats. The receptors stem from a human donor in good health. Each CDR3 is given with its conserved first and last residue. The D gene is left open where the match is weak. The size of a clone is reported for some rows only, either as once, few or many, or as a class for expanded clones.

abundance: once; d_gene: -; v_gene: TRBV6-1; j_gene: TRBJ2-2; CDR3aa: CASSGPGRSNTGELFF; CDR3nt: TGTGCCAGCAGTGGCCCCGGGCGGTCGAACACCGGGGAGCTGTTTTTT
abundance: -; d_gene: -; v_gene: TRBV7-3; j_gene: TRBJ2-1; CDR3aa: CASSLRPSPYNEQFF; CDR3nt: TGTGCCAGCAGCTTAAGGCCAAGCCCCTACAATGAGCAGTTCTTC
abundance: -; d_gene: TRBD2; v_gene: TRBV9; j_gene: TRBJ2-1; CDR3aa: CASSERLAGGYNEQFF; CDR3nt: TGTGCCAGCAGCGAGAGACTAGCGGGGGGGTACAATGAGCAGTTCTTC
abundance: -; d_gene: -; v_gene: TRBV7-8; j_gene: TRBJ1-5; CDR3aa: CASSLSGRNQPQHF; CDR3nt: TGTGCCAGCAGCTTATCCGGGCGAAATCAGCCCCAGCATTTT
abundance: once; d_gene: TRBD1; v_gene: TRBV11-3; j_gene: TRBJ2-1; CDR3aa: CASTPGQGTYNEQFF; CDR3nt: TGTGCCAGCACCCCGGGACAGGGTACTTACAATGAGCAGTTCTTC
abundance: -; d_gene: TRBD1; v_gene: TRBV25-1; j_gene: TRBJ2-5; CDR3aa: CASRTGAETQYF; CDR3nt: TGTGCCAGCAGGACAGGGGCCGAGACCCAGTACTTC
abundance: -; d_gene: TRBD1; v_gene: TRBV6-1; j_gene: TRBJ1-6; CDR3aa: CASSVGQGKNSPLHF; CDR3nt: TGTGCCAGCAGTGTCGGACAGGGGAAGAATTCACCCCTCCACTTT
abundance: -; d_gene: -; v_gene: TRBV15; j_gene: TRBJ2-3; CDR3aa: CATSTSQVDTQYF; CDR3nt: TGTGCCACCAGCACGAGCCAAGTAGATACGCAGTATTTT
abundance: -; d_gene: -; v_gene: TRBV6-1; j_gene: TRBJ1-1; CDR3aa: CASSEGQVNTEAFF; CDR3nt: TGTGCCAGCAGTGAAGGGCAGGTGAACACTGAAGCTTTCTTT
abundance: once; d_gene: TRBD2; v_gene: TRBV2; j_gene: TRBJ2-3; CDR3aa: CASIRLAGMADTQYF; CDR3nt: TGTGCCAGCATTCGACTAGCGGGGATGGCAGATACGCAGTATTTT
abundance: -; d_gene: -; v_gene: TRBV19; j_gene: TRBJ1-2; CDR3aa: CASRVGDGYTF; CDR3nt: TGTGCCAGTAGGGTCGGGGATGGCTACACCTTC
abundance: -; d_gene: -; v_gene: TRBV11-2; j_gene: TRBJ2-2; CDR3aa: CASSLPLGQSHRELFF; CDR3nt: TGTGCCAGCAGCTTGCCCCTCGGACAGTCCCACCGGGAGCTGTTTTTT
abundance: -; d_gene: -; v_gene: TRBV19; j_gene: TRBJ2-5; CDR3aa: CASGEGETQYF; CDR3nt: TGTGCCAGTGGTGAGGGGGAGACCCAGTACTTC
abundance: -; d_gene: TRBD1; v_gene: TRBV7-9; j_gene: TRBJ2-7; CDR3aa: CASSLAPGQGAYEQYF; CDR3nt: TGTGCCAGCAGCTTAGCTCCGGGACAGGGAGCCTACGAGCAGTACTTC
abundance: -; d_gene: -; v_gene: TRBV4-1; j_gene: TRBJ1-6; CDR3aa: CASSQGRELNNSPLHF; CDR3nt: TGCGCCAGCAGCCAAGGACGCGAGCTCAATAATTCACCCCTCCACTTT
abundance: once; d_gene: -; v_gene: TRBV27; j_gene: TRBJ2-6; CDR3aa: CASSSSSGANVLTF; CDR3nt: TGTGCCAGCAGTTCTTCCTCTGGGGCCAACGTCCTGACTTTC
abundance: few; d_gene: -; v_gene: TRBV6-7; j_gene: TRBJ1-4; CDR3aa: CAIPVGRDEKLFF; CDR3nt: TGTGCCATCCCGGTGGGTAGAGATGAAAAACTGTTTTTT
abundance: -; d_gene: -; v_gene: TRBV6-1; j_gene: TRBJ2-2; CDR3aa: CASSERGPDPGELFF; CDR3nt: TGTGCCAGCAGTGAAAGGGGACCAGATCCCGGGGAGCTGTTTTTT
abundance: -; d_gene: -; v_gene: TRBV2; j_gene: TRBJ2-1; CDR3aa: CASLRESTVPYNEQFF; CDR3nt: TGTGCCAGCTTGAGGGAGTCAACGGTTCCCTACAATGAGCAGTTCTTC
abundance: -; d_gene: -; v_gene: TRBV4-1; j_gene: TRBJ1-2; CDR3aa: CASSQGRANYGYTF; CDR3nt: TGCGCCAGCAGCCAGGGGAGAGCTAACTATGGCTACACCTTC
abundance: -; d_gene: -; v_gene: TRBV30; j_gene: TRBJ2-2; CDR3aa: CAWSRALTGELFF; CDR3nt: TGTGCCTGGAGTCGGGCTTTGACCGGGGAGCTGTTTTTT
abundance: -; d_gene: -; v_gene: TRBV18; j_gene: TRBJ2-5; CDR3aa: CASSPGETQYF; CDR3nt: TGTGCCAGCTCACCGGGGGAGACCCAGTACTTC
abundance: -; d_gene: TRBD1; v_gene: TRBV6-5; j_gene: TRBJ1-2; CDR3aa: CASMEQGVRGYTF; CDR3nt: TGTGCCAGCATGGAACAGGGGGTGAGAGGCTACACCTTC
abundance: few; d_gene: TRBD1; v_gene: TRBV10-3; j_gene: TRBJ1-1; CDR3aa: CAIKDRGTNTEAFF; CDR3nt: TGTGCCATCAAGGACAGGGGGACGAACACTGAAGCTTTCTTT
abundance: -; d_gene: -; v_gene: TRBV10-3; j_gene: TRBJ1-3; CDR3aa: CAISEGPLQGNTIYF; CDR3nt: TGTGCCATCAGTGAGGGGCCCTTGCAGGGAAACACCATATATTTT
abundance: -; d_gene: -; v_gene: TRBV14; j_gene: TRBJ1-1; CDR3aa: CASSRTGGKKTEAFF; CDR3nt: TGTGCCAGCAGCCGGACCGGAGGGAAAAAGACTGAAGCTTTCTTT
abundance: once; d_gene: -; v_gene: TRBV7-9; j_gene: TRBJ2-1; CDR3aa: CASSQLTGVVDEQFF; CDR3nt: TGTGCCAGCAGCCAATTAACGGGGGTGGTGGATGAGCAGTTCTTC
abundance: -; d_gene: -; v_gene: TRBV5-1; j_gene: TRBJ2-7; CDR3aa: CASSPYGGRNEQYF; CDR3nt: TGCGCCAGCAGCCCCTATGGGGGGCGGAACGAGCAGTACTTC
abundance: -; d_gene: -; v_gene: TRBV5-1; j_gene: TRBJ2-5; CDR3aa: CASSQSYQETQYF; CDR3nt: TGCGCCAGCAGCCAATCGTACCAAGAGACCCAGTACTTC
abundance: once; d_gene: -; v_gene: TRBV25-1; j_gene: TRBJ2-7; CDR3aa: CASSRGYEQYF; CDR3nt: TGTGCCAGCAGCCGGGGCTACGAGCAGTACTTC
abundance: -; d_gene: TRBD2; v_gene: TRBV9; j_gene: TRBJ2-2; CDR3aa: CASSVLAGPTGELFF; CDR3nt: TGTGCCAGCAGCGTACTAGCGGGCCCCACCGGGGAGCTGTTTTTT
abundance: -; d_gene: -; v_gene: TRBV7-2; j_gene: TRBJ1-5; CDR3aa: CASSLGQNWQPQHF; CDR3nt: TGTGCCAGCAGCTTAGGACAGAATTGGCAGCCCCAGCATTTT
abundance: -; d_gene: -; v_gene: TRBV5-1; j_gene: TRBJ2-3; CDR3aa: CASSFADTQYF; CDR3nt: TGCGCCAGCAGCTTCGCAGATACGCAGTATTTT
abundance: -; d_gene: -; v_gene: TRBV5-1; j_gene: TRBJ2-5; CDR3aa: CASSPGLSAEETQYF; CDR3nt: TGCGCCAGCAGCCCAGGACTGTCGGCGGAGGAGACCCAGTACTTC
abundance: -; d_gene: -; v_gene: TRBV7-9; j_gene: TRBJ2-1; CDR3aa: CASSARLRGFGEQFF; CDR3nt: TGTGCCAGCAGCGCCCGTCTACGCGGGTTCGGTGAGCAGTTCTTC
abundance: -; d_gene: -; v_gene: TRBV9; j_gene: TRBJ2-5; CDR3aa: CASSVGAWDEETQYF; CDR3nt: TGTGCCAGCAGCGTAGGTGCCTGGGATGAAGAGACCCAGTACTTC
abundance: -; d_gene: -; v_gene: TRBV18; j_gene: TRBJ1-5; CDR3aa: CASSPVQRGQPQHF; CDR3nt: TGTGCCAGCTCACCAGTCCAGCGCGGTCAGCCCCAGCATTTT
abundance: -; d_gene: -; v_gene: TRBV28; j_gene: TRBJ1-5; CDR3aa: CASSWGVNQPQHF; CDR3nt: TGTGCCAGCAGCTGGGGTGTCAATCAGCCCCAGCATTTT
abundance: -; d_gene: -; v_gene: TRBV18; j_gene: TRBJ2-7; CDR3aa: CASSPPGGHWEQYF; CDR3nt: TGTGCCAGCTCACCACCGGGGGGGCATTGGGAGCAGTACTTC
abundance: -; d_gene: -; v_gene: TRBV7-9; j_gene: TRBJ1-1; CDR3aa: CASIWGGNTEAFF; CDR3nt: TGTGCCAGCATCTGGGGGGGGAACACTGAAGCTTTCTTT
abundance: -; d_gene: -; v_gene: TRBV4-1; j_gene: TRBJ1-5; CDR3aa: CASSQDLYGPNQPQHF; CDR3nt: TGCGCCAGCAGCCAAGATCTCTATGGGCCCAATCAGCCCCAGCATTTT
abundance: -; d_gene: -; v_gene: TRBV27; j_gene: TRBJ1-1; CDR3aa: CASSLNRQNTEAFF; CDR3nt: TGTGCCAGCAGTTTGAACCGCCAGAACACTGAAGCTTTCTTT
abundance: few; d_gene: -; v_gene: TRBV29-1; j_gene: TRBJ2-7; CDR3aa: CSVEGPGSYEQYF; CDR3nt: TGCAGCGTTGAAGGCCCAGGCTCCTACGAGCAGTACTTC
abundance: -; d_gene: -; v_gene: TRBV6-6; j_gene: TRBJ2-7; CDR3aa: CASRESRYEQYF; CDR3nt: TGTGCCAGCAGGGAGTCCCGCTACGAGCAGTACTTC
abundance: -; d_gene: -; v_gene: TRBV7-8; j_gene: TRBJ1-2; CDR3aa: CASSLAPRVGGYTF; CDR3nt: TGTGCCAGCAGCTTAGCGCCTCGGGTGGGTGGCTACACCTTC
abundance: -; d_gene: -; v_gene: TRBV7-3; j_gene: TRBJ2-5; CDR3aa: CASSPGSGETQYF; CDR3nt: TGTGCCAGCAGCCCCGGAAGTGGGGAGACCCAGTACTTC
abundance: -; d_gene: -; v_gene: TRBV7-9; j_gene: TRBJ2-7; CDR3aa: CASSPQGPEQYF; CDR3nt: TGTGCCAGCAGCCCACAGGGTCCCGAGCAGTACTTC
abundance: -; d_gene: TRBD1; v_gene: TRBV5-1; j_gene: TRBJ2-5; CDR3aa: CASRPSGTGFPSPQETQYF; CDR3nt: TGCGCCAGCAGACCCTCCGGGACAGGGTTCCCTTCTCCACAAGAGACCCAGTACTTC
abundance: -; d_gene: -; v_gene: TRBV19; j_gene: TRBJ2-3; CDR3aa: CASSKDNTDTQYF; CDR3nt: TGTGCCAGTAGCAAGGATAACACAGATACGCAGTATTTT
abundance: -; d_gene: -; v_gene: TRBV20-1; j_gene: TRBJ2-3; CDR3aa: CSARDLVSQYF; CDR3nt: TGCAGTGCTAGAGATCTGGTGTCGCAGTATTTT
abundance: -; d_gene: -; v_gene: TRBV10-3; j_gene: TRBJ2-1; CDR3aa: CAARDSTWDEQFF; CDR3nt: TGTGCCGCCCGGGACTCCACGTGGGATGAGCAGTTCTTC
abundance: -; d_gene: TRBD2; v_gene: TRBV28; j_gene: TRBJ2-2; CDR3aa: CASSSPGGGNTGELFF; CDR3nt: TGTGCCAGCAGTTCCCCGGGAGGGGGAAACACCGGGGAGCTGTTTTTT
abundance: -; d_gene: -; v_gene: TRBV29-1; j_gene: TRBJ2-3; CDR3aa: CSVVGPPDTQYF; CDR3nt: TGCAGCGTTGTGGGACCGCCAGATACGCAGTATTTT
abundance: -; d_gene: -; v_gene: TRBV11-3; j_gene: TRBJ1-2; CDR3aa: CASSLRGHYGYTF; CDR3nt: TGTGCCAGCAGCTTAAGAGGTCACTATGGCTACACCTTC
abundance: -; d_gene: TRBD1; v_gene: TRBV2; j_gene: TRBJ1-1; CDR3aa: CASIQGVTEAFF; CDR3nt: TGTGCCAGCATCCAGGGGGTCACTGAAGCTTTCTTT
abundance: few; d_gene: -; v_gene: TRBV30; j_gene: TRBJ2-5; CDR3aa: CAWSGTQRGETQYF; CDR3nt: TGTGCCTGGAGTGGGACTCAAAGAGGGGAGACCCAGTACTTC